This T cell receptor beta chain was sequenced in a study of response to subunit inactivated influenza vaccine. This clonotype was seen at least ten times. The antigen is not known. Study outcomes and limitations: It was suggested by the authors that few new T cells are recruited by each seasonal influenza vaccination.

Each CDR3 protein gets one entry after TCRdb re-called the RT-PCR reads with MiXCR. Of 450,000 to 600,000 distinct CDR3 sequences in the sample, 7.6% were seen once. The source of this sequence is a man between 50 and 70 years old who received an inactivated influenza vaccine. Sequences were derived from PBMCs from blood, sampled around 25 months after vaccination.

The CDR3, as DNA: TGCAGTGCTAAGCGGGACTCCTACGAGCAGTACTTC. Translation: CSAKRDSYEQYF. The chain links TRBV20-1 to TRBJ2-7; the match to TRBD2 covers 7 bases. The CDR3 length is 12 residues. The germline gives CDR1 DFQATT, CDR2 SNEGSKA (reference sequence). Trimming at V came to 4 bases and at J to 0 bases, leaving 0 bases not matched to a gene.